These 14 T cell receptor beta chains originate from one sample sequenced in a study of identical twins. TCRdb processed the 5' RACE reads anew with MiXCR; each CDR3 protein has one entry. The repertoire holds about 240,000 distinct CDR3 sequences, with about 10% as singletons. The sequencing sample was made of memory T cells sorted from blood. The receptors shown here come from a man in his fifties in good health.

The sample holds many counts of this clonotype. The chain couples TRBV6-2 or TRBV6-3 to TRBJ2-4; D possibly matches TRBD1 or TRBD2 (6 bases each). Trimming left V 4 bases short and J 9 bases short, with 22 bases between. Germline V gene sequence: CDR1 MNHEY, CDR2 SVGEGT. CDR3 length: 16 residues. Here the CDR3 reads CASSLTLQGLRGIQYF. The CDR3 DNA sequence: TGTGCCAGCAGTTTAACCCTACAGGGTCTGCGGGGCATTCAGTACTTC.

The J gene is TRBJ2-7, the V gene TRBV20-1, with TRBD1 matching over 7 bases. After removal of 2 bases from V and 2 bases from J, the junction contained 9 bases not matched to a gene. The CDR3 is 15 amino acids. Per germline, CDR1 DFQATT and CDR2 SNEGSKA (reference sequence). CDR3 amino acids: CSARPGTALTYEQYF. Here the CDR3 DNA reads TGCAGTGCTAGACCGGGGACAGCCCTAACCTACGAGCAGTACTTC.

There are many counts of this clonotype. The rearrangement links TRBV7-2 to TRBJ2-7; D is possibly TRBD1 or TRBD2 (7 bases each). The CDR3 spans 14 residues. Trimming took 0 bases from V and 4 from J, leaving 10 bases between them. Germline V lookup: CDR1 SGHTA, CDR2 FQGNSA. DNA for the CDR3: TGTGCCAGCAGCTTAGCCAGGGGGGGGTACGAGCAGTACTTC. Its translation: CASSLARGGYEQYF.

In its sample, this clonotype was seen many times. The chain employs TRBV7-2 and TRBJ2-3; 7 positions match TRBD1. Germline CDR1 and CDR2: SGHTA and FQGNSA. The CDR3 length is 15 residues. V shed 5 bases and J 2 bases; nucleotides not matched to a gene: 7. The CDR3 region is CASSDHGQVTDTQYF. CDR3 coding DNA: TGTGCCAGCAGCGACCACGGACAGGTCACAGATACGCAGTATTTT.

This clonotype was counted at least ten times. The genes are TRBV20-1 and TRBJ2-1; 15 nucleotides agree with TRBD2. The CDR3 covers 15 residues. Losses at the gene ends were 0 bases for V and 7 bases for J; bases not matched to a gene: 1. Germline CDR1 is DFQATT and CDR2 is SNEGSKA (reference sequence). The CDR3 coding sequence is TGCAGTGCTAGAGAAGGGACTAGCGGGAGGAATGAGCAGTTCTTC. It encodes CSAREGTSGRNEQFF.

A few counts support this clonotype. The chain couples TRBV3-1 to TRBJ2-5; no firm D call. Trimming removed 1 base from V and 5 bases from J, with 8 bases in between. The CDR3 spans 13 residues. The germline V gene encodes CDR1 LGHDT and CDR2 YNNKEL (reference sequence). The CDR3 reads CASSQGLKETQYF. Written as DNA, the CDR3 is TGTGCCAGCAGCCAAGGTTTAAAGGAGACCCAGTACTTC.

This clonotype was seen ten or more times. The chain joins TRBV12-5 to TRBJ1-1; TRBD1 might be the D (5 bases). Germline-derived CDR1 and CDR2 are LGHNT and FRNRAP. The CDR3 contains 12 residues. The V and J ends lost 6 bases and 11 bases respectively, with 16 bases between them. The CDR3 loop reads CASGGDGNWAFF. CDR3 DNA sequence: TGTGCTAGTGGGGGGGACGGAAACTGGGCTTTCTTT.

This clonotype has a count of ten or more. The V call is TRBV11-2, the J call TRBJ1-5, with D unclear. Germline V lookup: CDR1 SGHAT, CDR2 FQNNGV. This CDR3 region has 13 residues. Trimming shortened V by 0 bases and J by 12 bases, and 12 bases separated the two germline ends. The CDR3 loop reads CASSLDRDFIQHF. The CDR3 DNA sequence: TGTGCCAGCAGCTTAGACCGGGATTTCATCCAGCATTTT.

The table lists this clonotype with a few counts. The CDR3 sequence: CASSPGQGRTYEQYF. CDR3 bases: TGCGCCAGCAGTCCTGGACAGGGGAGGACCTACGAGCAGTACTTC. The chain employs TRBV5-1 and TRBJ2-7; the match to TRBD1 covers 9 bases. This CDR3 is built from 15 residues. V shed 5 bases and J 2 bases; nucleotides not matched to a gene: 8. Germline assignment: CDR1 SGHRS and CDR2 YFSETQ.

This clonotype was recorded many times. The V call is TRBV11-3, the J call TRBJ2-1, with D hard to call. Trimming shortened V by 3 bases and J by 10 bases, and 13 bases separated the two germline ends. This CDR3 contains 13 residues. Germline assignment: CDR1 SGHNT and CDR2 YENEEA. CDR3: CASSFERFTEQFF. CDR3 nucleotides: TGTGCCAGCAGCTTTGAACGGTTCACAGAGCAGTTCTTC.

With respect to this clonotype: One junction end does not reproduce the germline sequence, and a read error may be involved. The V call is TRBV6-1, the J call TRBJ1-1; no clear D gene. From germline, CDR1 is MNHNS and CDR2 SASEGT. The CDR3 totals 13 residues. CDR3 sequence (DNA): TGTCCCAGCAGTGAAATGCCGGGCACTGAAGCTTTCTTT. Protein product: CPSSEMPGTEAFF.

At least ten counts were recorded for this clonotype. The chain is built from TRBV5-1 and TRBJ1-1, with D perhaps matching TRBD1 (6 bases). Germline loops: CDR1 SGHRS, CDR2 YFSETQ. The V gene lost 4 bases and the J gene lost 5 bases, with 15 bases spanning the gap. This CDR3 region has 14 residues. CDR3 residues: CASSSTGQGTEAFF. The CDR3 DNA follows: TGCGCCAGCAGCAGTACAGGGCAGGGGACTGAAGCTTTCTTT.

This clonotype was observed many times. The chain has TRBV6-1 and TRBJ2-3, with a weak D call TRBD2 (5 bases). Trimming took off 6 bases at V and 1 base at J, with 11 bases between the two ends. The germline gives CDR1 MNHNS, CDR2 SASEGT. This CDR3 comprises 14 residues. CDR3 sequence: CASRERTRTDTQYF. CDR3 in DNA: TGTGCCAGCAGAGAGCGGACTCGCACAGATACGCAGTATTTT.

CDR3 bases: TGTGCCTGGAATGGCAGGGATCGAGACACCATATATTTT. This gives the protein CAWNGRDRDTIYF. The chain links TRBV30 to TRBJ1-3; tentative D call: TRBD1 (5 bases). V dropped 4 bases and J dropped 8 bases, with 15 bases sitting between them. Germline CDR1 is GTSNPN and CDR2 is SVGIG (reference sequence). This CDR3 has 13 residues.